This T cell receptor beta chain came from a study of vaccination effects on CD4 cells after COVID-19. As for this clone: What it binds is not known.

The ViraFEST assay expanded antigen-specific CD4+ T cells with viral peptide pools before sequencing. After around 10 days in culture, the CD4+ T cells were isolated. Vaccination of participants consisted of two doses of either the BNT162b2 or mRNA-1273 vaccine. Every well got some 1.8 million PBMC, which were grown with about 10 IU/ml IL-2 and 8.5 to 10 ug/ml peptides. Researchers swapped half the medium for IL-2 medium on both days 3 and 7. Clones were sequenced by immunoSEQ multiplex PCR, and TCRdb holds only the in-frame ones, with some missing. This sample carries tens of thousands of clones, 74% of them seen once, and the ten largest clones take about 1.6%. CDR3 length: 12 amino acids. Broader study findings: The study had few convalescent patients and no early post-infection timepoints. After vaccination, at late timepoints, clones induced by infection and by vaccine contracted markedly.

The receptor's source is a human donor who received a COVID-19 vaccine. The V and J genes are TRBV12-2 and TRBJ2-3. TRBV12-2 is a listed pseudogene. Specimen: CD4+ T cells from PBMCs cultured with HCoV-229E spike peptides, collected after COVID-19 vaccination. The CDR3 region is CASRGDTDTQYF. DNA for the CDR3: TGTGCAAGTCGAGGCGACACAGATACGCAGTATTTT.